What follows is one T cell receptor (beta chain) and its context. The antigen is not known. This may be a read error: a much more frequent sequence differs by one nucleotide. Clones were sequenced by immunoSEQ multiplex PCR, and TCRdb holds only the in-frame ones, with some missing. The sample shows over a million clones, around 75% of them seen only once. The V gene's germline CDR1 is MNHEY and CDR2 SMNVEV (reference sequence). The CDR3 runs to 11 residues. V was trimmed by 5 bases and J by 5 bases, leaving 6 bases between them. This specimen belongs to a study of shared clonotypes between healthy human individuals. The wider study: Researchers assigned three CD4 naive, three CD4 memory, two CD8 naive and one CD8 memory plate to each donor.

The study, taken as a whole, reports: Donor clonotype sharing was expected to depend on sequencing depth. Several donors held about 5.1% of naive CD4 clonotypes in common.

Donors comprised healthy HIV-negative adults lacking recent acute infections or vaccinations. The sequenced sample consisted of memory CD4+ T cells sorted from blood. Subset denoted: CD45RA-negative fraction. This TCR was recovered from a man aged 18-30 years in good health. The chain links TRBV27 to TRBJ1-2; unclear D gene. The DNA for the CDR3 is TGTGCCAGCAGTGAAGGATATGGCTACACCTTC. It codes for CASSEGYGYTF.